The entry below describes one TCR beta chain. These data originate in a study of blood T cell repertoires in COVID-19. Profiling relied on immunoSEQ multiplex PCR, and the TCRdb table lists in-frame clones only, not all of them. The sample includes 40,000 to 45,000 clones, approximately 87% of them seen just once. This CDR3 has 16 residues. The trim removed 4 bases at V and 6 bases at J, leaving 12 bases unmatched. CDR1 and CDR2 (germline): SGHNT, YYREEE (reference sequence). V and J are TRBV5-4 and TRBJ2-1, with 8 bases lining up with TRBD2. The TCR sequence derives from a man between 40 and 49 years old with COVID-19, enrolled during active disease. The specimen sequenced was peripheral blood. The DNA of the CDR3 is TGTGCCAGCAGCCCCGTTGGCGGGAGGTTCGGCAATGAGCAGTTCTTC. Translated, it gives CASSPVGGRFGNEQFF.